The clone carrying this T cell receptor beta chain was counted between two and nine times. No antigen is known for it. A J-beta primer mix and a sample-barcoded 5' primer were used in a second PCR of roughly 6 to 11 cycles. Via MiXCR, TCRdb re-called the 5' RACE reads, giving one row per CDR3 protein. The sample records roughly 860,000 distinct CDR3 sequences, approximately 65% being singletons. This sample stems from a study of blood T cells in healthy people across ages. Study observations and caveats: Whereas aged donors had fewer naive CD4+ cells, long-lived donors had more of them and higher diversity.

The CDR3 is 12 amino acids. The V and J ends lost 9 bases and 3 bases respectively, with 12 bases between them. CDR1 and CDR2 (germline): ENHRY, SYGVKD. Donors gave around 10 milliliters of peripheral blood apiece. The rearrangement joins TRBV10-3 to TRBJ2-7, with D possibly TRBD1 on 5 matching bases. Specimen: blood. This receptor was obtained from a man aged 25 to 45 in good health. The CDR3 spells CAISTENYEQYF. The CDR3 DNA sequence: TGTGCCATATCGACAGAAAACTACGAGCAGTACTTC.